Included here is one T cell receptor beta chain sequence, with context. These data come from a study of blood T cell repertoires in COVID-19. Study as a whole: Acute-phase and convalescent COVID-19 samples originated in the United States, Italy and Spain. PBMCs, B-cell-depleted T cells, or T cells provided the cDNA or gDNA that made up the material.

As handled by the study authors: Scientists estimated how many nucleated cells there were by amplifying reference gene primers. Only in-frame clones appear in the TCRdb table, and some are missing; sequencing was by immunoSEQ multiplex PCR. The V and J calls and clone size are taken from that table; D and trimming were inferred from the DNA. The sample holds roughly 150,000 clones, about 83% seen once. The sample was peripheral blood. The clonotype originates from a woman in her 70s who had recovered from COVID-19.

The CDR3 coding sequence is TGTGCCAGCAGCCAAGGACTTCGAGGGGCCAACGTCCTGACTTTC. It encodes CASSQGLRGANVLTF. The gene calls are TRBV3-1 (or the pseudogene TRBV3-2) and TRBJ2-6; D gene unclear. Germline V gene lookup returns CDR1 LGHDT and CDR2 YNNKEL (reference sequence). This CDR3 contains 15 residues. V lost 1 base to trimming and J lost 4 bases, with 8 bases between them.